This is a list of T cell receptor beta chains from one sample in a study of PD-1 blockade in classical Hodgkin lymphoma. Only in-frame clones appear in the TCRdb table, and some are missing; sequencing was by immunoSEQ multiplex PCR. The data hold 25,000 to 30,000 clones, with approximately 70% observed a single time. The sample was peripheral blood mononuclear cells (PBMCs), taken before the second cycle of nivolumab. All receptors come from a human donor with classical Hodgkin lymphoma. Each CDR3 is given with its conserved first and last residue. A D gene is named only where the DNA matches it firmly. Size is omitted from some rows. Given values are once, few, many or a class for expanded clones.

.	few	TRBV14	TRBJ1-1	CASSQTAFTEAFF	TGTGCCAGCAGCCAAACGGCGTTCACTGAAGCTTTCTTT
.	.	TRBV19	TRBJ2-3	CASSFVGDTQYF	TGTGCCAGTAGCTTTGTTGGAGATACGCAGTATTTT
.	.	TRBV5-4	TRBJ2-5	CASSLRTAGQETQYF	TGTGCCAGCAGCTTGCGGACAGCAGGACAAGAGACCCAGTACTTC
.	.	TRBV7-9	TRBJ2-1	CASSLGGRYNEQFF	TGTGCCAGCAGCTTGGGAGGACGGTACAATGAGCAGTTCTTC
TRBD2	once	TRBV13	TRBJ2-5	CASSPRRTSGQETQYF	TGTGCCAGCAGCCCGCGCCGGACTAGCGGTCAAGAGACCCAGTACTTC
TRBD2	few	TRBV28	TRBJ2-2	CASSGLASGELFF	TGTGCCAGCAGCGGACTAGCGTCGGGGGAGCTGTTTTTT
.	.	TRBV6-5	TRBJ1-1	CASHRAPGHEAFF	TGTGCCAGCCATAGGGCCCCTGGACATGAAGCTTTCTTT
.	once	TRBV5-4	TRBJ1-1	CASSLGPTGTEAFF	TGTGCCAGCAGCTTGGGCCCCACGGGCACTGAAGCTTTCTTT
TRBD1	.	TRBV29-1	TRBJ2-5	CSVGQGQETQYF	TGCAGCGTCGGACAGGGACAAGAGACCCAGTACTTC
.	few	TRBV5-1	TRBJ2-3	CASRLSGTSTDTQYF	TGCGCCAGCAGACTTAGCGGAACTAGCACAGATACGCAGTATTTT
.	.	TRBV5-5	TRBJ1-4	CASSLGNNINEKLFF	TGTGCCAGCAGCCTCGGAAACAACATTAATGAAAAACTGTTTTTT
.	.	TRBV4-1	TRBJ1-1	CASSQARGNTEAFF	TGCGCCAGCAGCCAAGCCAGGGGGAACACTGAAGCTTTCTTT
TRBD2	few	TRBV7-2	TRBJ2-4	CASSLAGRGDPVPAKNIQYF	TGTGCCAGCAGCTTAGCGGGGCGGGGGGACCCCGTTCCAGCCAAAAACATTCAGTACTTC
.	.	TRBV7-8	TRBJ2-1	CASSPLSGARHEQFF	TGTGCCAGCAGCCCCTTATCGGGAGCCCGCCATGAGCAGTTCTTC
TRBD1	many	TRBV13	TRBJ2-7	CASSPSRDRDLGEQYF	TGTGCCAGCAGCCCCTCACGGGACAGGGATTTGGGGGAGCAGTACTTC
.	.	TRBV5-5	TRBJ1-3	CASSLRQLISGNTIYF	TGTGCCAGCAGCTTGCGACAGCTGATCTCTGGAAACACCATATATTTT
.	.	TRBV11-2	TRBJ2-5	CASSLQLGAQETQYF	TGTGCCAGCAGCTTACAATTAGGGGCTCAAGAGACCCAGTACTTC
TRBD2	.	TRBV11-2	TRBJ2-5	CASSLIWWEGRKTQYF	TGTGCCAGCAGCTTAATTTGGTGGGAGGGCCGGAAGACCCAGTACTTC
.	.	TRBV4-2	TRBJ2-6	CASSQEARSGANVLTF	TGTGCCAGCAGCCAAGAGGCTCGCTCTGGGGCCAACGTCCTGACTTTC
.	.	TRBV15	TRBJ2-7	CATSRDGSSYEQYF	TGTGCCACCAGCAGAGATGGGAGCTCCTACGAGCAGTACTTC
.	.	TRBV6-5	TRBJ1-6	CASSTRGSPLHF	TGTGCCAGCAGTACGAGAGGTTCACCCCTCCACTTT
TRBD1	.	TRBV11-1	TRBJ2-7	CASSTTTGSYEQYF	TGTGCCAGCAGCACAACGACAGGGTCCTACGAGCAGTACTTC
.	.	TRBV9	TRBJ1-3	CASSVGPLPPGQPSSGNTIYF	TGTGCCAGCAGCGTAGGGCCCCTACCCCCGGGACAACCATCGTCTGGAAACACCATATATTTT
TRBD2	.	TRBV19	TRBJ2-1	CASSILAGGLDEQFF	TGTGCCAGTAGTATCCTAGCGGGGGGGCTCGATGAGCAGTTCTTC
.	once	TRBV7-2	TRBJ1-3	CASTEPSYSGNTIYF	TGTGCCAGCACCGAGCCTTCGTACTCTGGAAACACCATATATTTT
.	.	TRBV18	TRBJ1-5	CASSPGRAGPQHF	TGTGCCAGCTCACCCGGGCGGGCCGGGCCCCAGCATTTT
.	.	TRBV7-2	TRBJ1-2	CASSVGLRHGYTF	TGTGCCAGCAGCGTGGGACTACGGCATGGCTACACCTTC
TRBD2	few	TRBV5-6	TRBJ2-7	CASSLASGRLSYEQYF	TGTGCCAGCAGCTTGGCGAGCGGGAGGCTTTCCTACGAGCAGTACTTC
TRBD2	once	TRBV7-7	TRBJ2-3	CASSLGAGARTDTQYF	TGTGCTAGCAGCTTAGGAGCGGGAGCGCGCACAGATACGCAGTATTTT
TRBD2	.	TRBV6-1	TRBJ2-1	CASSGASGATGWQFF	TGTGCCAGCAGTGGGGCTAGCGGGGCGACAGGTTGGCAGTTCTTC
.	once	TRBV19	TRBJ2-4	CASSPGEAKNIQYF	TGTGCCAGTAGCCCGGGGGAGGCCAAAAACATTCAGTACTTC
.	many	TRBV15	TRBJ1-3	CATSRATGVSGNTIYF	TGTGCCACCAGCAGAGCGACAGGCGTCTCTGGAAACACCATATATTTT
.	.	TRBV19	TRBJ2-7	CASSIRGSLFSYEQYF	TGTGCCAGTAGTATTCGCGGTTCCCTCTTCTCCTACGAGCAGTACTTC
.	.	TRBV18	TRBJ1-1	CASSPTGTQGTEAFF	TGTGCCAGCTCCCCCACCGGGACACAAGGGACTGAAGCTTTCTTT
TRBD2	.	TRBV7-9	TRBJ2-5	CASSLVLAGGETQYF	TGTGCCAGCAGCTTAGTCCTAGCGGGAGGAGAGACCCAGTACTTC
.	few	TRBV12-5	TRBJ2-1	CASGLVPTLADLSYNEQFF	TGTGCTAGTGGTTTGGTACCGACTTTGGCAGACCTCTCCTACAATGAGCAGTTCTTC
TRBD2	.	TRBV7-2	TRBJ2-7	CASSTAGVGEQYF	TGTGCCAGCAGTACTGCGGGAGTTGGGGAGCAGTACTTC
.	.	TRBV5-5	TRBJ1-2	CASSSRDRDNYGYTF	TGTGCCAGCAGCAGCCGGGACCGTGATAACTATGGCTACACCTTC
.	few	TRBV18	TRBJ2-5	CASSPRAGRGQETQYF	TGTGCCAGCTCACCAAGGGCGGGGCGGGGTCAAGAGACCCAGTACTTC
.	few	TRBV7-2	TRBJ1-5	CASSLGEHRPQHF	TGTGCCAGCAGCTTAGGGGAACACCGGCCCCAGCATTTT
TRBD1	.	TRBV7-2	TRBJ2-2	CASSPGQGSSGELFF	TGTGCCAGCAGCCCCGGACAGGGTAGTTCCGGGGAGCTGTTTTTT
.	.	TRBV6-5	TRBJ2-7	CASSYQDGHYEQYF	TGTGCCAGCAGTTACCAGGACGGACACTACGAGCAGTACTTC
.	.	TRBV27	TRBJ1-6	CASSHLLRDGNSPLHF	TGTGCCAGCAGTCATCTCCTCAGGGACGGTAATTCACCCCTCCACTTT
.	.	TRBV6-1	TRBJ1-4	CASSDRVGEKLFF	TGTGCCAGCAGTGACAGGGTTGGTGAAAAACTGTTTTTT
TRBD1	.	TRBV7-8	TRBJ1-4	CASSPRGQVFDEKLFF	TGTGCCAGCAGCCCCCGAGGACAGGTCTTTGATGAAAAACTGTTTTTT
TRBD1	.	TRBV28	TRBJ1-5	CASSRTGGLNQPQHF	TGTGCCAGCAGTAGGACAGGGGGGCTAAATCAGCCCCAGCATTTT
.	once	TRBV4-3	TRBJ2-5	CASSQGIGLQETQYF	TGCGCCAGCAGCCAAGGGATAGGACTACAAGAGACCCAGTACTTC
.	once	TRBV25-1	TRBJ2-6	CASSEGGRVVLTF	TGTGCCAGCAGTGAAGGGGGACGGGTGGTCCTGACTTTC
.	.	TRBV2	TRBJ1-1	CARSGTEAFF	TGTGCCCGCTCCGGTACTGAAGCTTTCTTT
TRBD2	.	TRBV19	TRBJ2-1	CASRASGRYNEQFF	TGTGCCAGTAGGGCTAGCGGGAGATACAATGAGCAGTTCTTC
.	.	TRBV28	TRBJ2-7	CASSPPRINYEQYF	TGTGCCAGCAGTCCCCCTAGGATCAACTACGAGCAGTACTTC